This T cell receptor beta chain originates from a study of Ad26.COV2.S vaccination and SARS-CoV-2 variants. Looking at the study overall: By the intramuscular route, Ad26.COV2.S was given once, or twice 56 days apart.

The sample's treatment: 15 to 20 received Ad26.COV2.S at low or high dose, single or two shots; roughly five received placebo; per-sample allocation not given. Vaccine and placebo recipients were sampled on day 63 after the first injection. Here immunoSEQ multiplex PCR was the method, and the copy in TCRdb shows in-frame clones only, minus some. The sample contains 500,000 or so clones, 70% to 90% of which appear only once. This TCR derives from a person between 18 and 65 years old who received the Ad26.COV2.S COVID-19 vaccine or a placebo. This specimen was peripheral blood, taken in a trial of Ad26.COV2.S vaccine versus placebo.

DNA of the CDR3: TGCGCCAGCAGCTTGGCAGGGGCGGGAAATGAAGCTTTCTTT. Its protein product is CASSLAGAGNEAFF. The chain links TRBV5-1 to TRBJ1-1; perhaps TRBD1 as D (6 bases). This CDR3 has 14 amino acids. Germline CDR1 and CDR2: SGHRS and YFSETQ. The V end was cut by 0 bases, the J end by 7 bases, with 13 bases between.